This TCR beta chain came from a study of beta chain features in type 1 diabetes. General study points: Patients showed naive, central memory and Treg TCRB repertoires that appeared more similar than those of healthy donors. Moderate but significant shortening of TCRB CDR3s was recorded in all four CD4+ subsets from Type 1 diabetes patients.

To note about this clone: Its target is not known.

Expressed TCRB transcripts got sequenced, as all isolated RNA was reverse transcribed. The protocol was immunoSEQ multiplex PCR, while the TCRdb copy is restricted to in-frame clones and leaves out a portion. The data contain approximately 170,000 clones, 6.5% to 8.5% of them singletons. This CDR3 is built from 13 residues. Trimming removed 10 bases at V and 5 bases at J, with 15 bases between. CDR1 is SNHLY and CDR2 is FYNNEI in the germline V gene. The TCR originated in a man aged 18 to 29 with type 1 diabetes. The sample consisted of central memory CD4+ T cells from blood. The chain combines TRBV2 with TRBJ2-1; perhaps TRBD2 as D (6 bases). This chain's CDR3 is CATRREPNNEQFF. The DNA of the CDR3 is TGTGCCACCCGACGGGAGCCAAACAATGAGCAGTTCTTC.